These 9 T cell receptor beta chains were sequenced from one sample in a study of cytomegalovirus exposure and HLA in healthy donors. Measured with immunoSEQ multiplex PCR; TCRdb has only the in-frame clones, and not every one. The table includes about 240,000 clones, about 86% detected once. The sequenced material came from PBMCs. The receptors were sampled from a woman aged 25 to 39 in good health and CMV-seropositive.

V is TRBV7-2 and J is TRBJ2-1, with D hard to call. Per germline, CDR1 SGHTA and CDR2 FQGNSA. V shed 1 base and J shed 9 bases, with 7 bases lying between them. This CDR3 has 12 residues. The CDR3 sequence is CASSLVRVEQFF. CDR3 nucleotides: TGTGCCAGCAGCTTAGTTCGGGTTGAGCAGTTCTTC.

V gene TRBV2 combines with J gene TRBJ2-1; 13 bases are shared with TRBD2. The CDR3 is 17 residues long. CDR1 and CDR2 (germline): SNHLY, FYNNEI. With 8 bases clipped from V and 2 bases from J, the junction kept 9 bases outside the gene matches. This CDR3 reads CASEGTSGRAPYNEQFF. The CDR3, as DNA: TGTGCCAGCGAGGGAACTAGCGGGAGGGCCCCCTACAATGAGCAGTTCTTC.

The V call is TRBV2, the J call TRBJ2-2; 11 bases fit TRBD2. V lost 7 bases, J lost 6 bases, and 10 bases stayed unmatched. CDR3 length: 16 residues. From germline, CDR1 is SNHLY and CDR2 FYNNEI. CDR3 DNA sequence: TGTGCCAGCATCGAAGGGGGTAGCGGGAGGGCCGGGGAGCTGTTTTTT. The encoded protein is CASIEGGSGRAGELFF.

CDR3 residues: CASSLVNREGTEAFF. In nucleotides, the CDR3 is TGTGCCAGCAGCTTAGTTAACAGGGAGGGCACTGAAGCTTTCTTT. This rearrangement joins TRBV7-8 to TRBJ1-1, with D tentatively TRBD1 (6 bases). From germline, CDR1 is SGHVS and CDR2 FQNEAQ. Trimming cost V 1 base and J 4 bases, with 13 bases left between them. The CDR3 loop spans 15 amino acids.

This chain connects TRBV5-6 to TRBJ2-7, with 9 bases identical to TRBD2. Germline V gene sequence: CDR1 SGHDT, CDR2 YYEEEE. The CDR3 consists of 16 residues. Trimming removed 0 bases from V and 4 bases from J; junction bases left unmatched: 8. This CDR3 is CASSLVGGRGHYEQYF. CDR3 nucleotide sequence: TGTGCCAGCAGCTTGGTGGGCGGGAGGGGCCATTACGAGCAGTACTTC.

This clone was recorded once. The rearrangement uses TRBV27 and TRBJ2-7, with TRBD1 matching over 9 bases. Germline CDR1 MNHEY, CDR2 SMNVEV (reference sequence). The ends lost 6 bases at V and 5 bases at J; junction bases unmatched: 11. The CDR3 contains 15 residues. This chain's CDR3 is CASREPWDRAHEQYF. Written as DNA, the CDR3 is TGTGCCAGCAGGGAACCGTGGGACAGGGCCCACGAGCAGTACTTC.

The chain carries TRBV5-5 and TRBJ1-2; 7 bases line up with TRBD1. The V segment lost 4 bases and the J segment 5 bases; nucleotides outside the gene matches: 8. The CDR3 is made up of 14 amino acids. Per the germline V gene, CDR1 is SGHKS and CDR2 is YYEKEE (reference sequence). The CDR3 spells CASSARDSLYGYTF. CDR3 bases: TGTGCCAGCAGCGCCCGGGACAGCCTTTATGGCTACACCTTC.

This clone was seen more than once but under ten times. The rearrangement joins TRBV7-2 to TRBJ2-1, with 8 bases fitting TRBD1. The CDR3 consists of 14 residues. V dropped 5 bases and J dropped 1; count of bases not matched to a gene: 1. Germline V gene sequence: CDR1 SGHTA, CDR2 FQGNSA. The CDR3 DNA reads TGTGCCAGCAGCCGGGACAGGTCCTACAATGAGCAGTTCTTC. Protein product: CASSRDRSYNEQFF.

The chain uses TRBV9 and TRBJ2-5; 7 bases agree with TRBD1. Germline lookup yields CDR1 SGDLS and CDR2 YYNGEE. This CDR3 has 16 amino acids. The V and J ends lost 3 bases and 5 bases, in that order; junction bases with no gene match: 13. The chain's CDR3 is CASSATGTEGRETQYF. The DNA for the CDR3 is TGTGCCAGCAGCGCTACCGGGACAGAAGGCCGGGAGACCCAGTACTTC.